The next 15 T cell receptor beta chains were all read from a single sample in a study of response to subunit inactivated influenza vaccine. TCRdb processed the RT-PCR reads anew with MiXCR; each CDR3 protein has one entry. The table lists hundreds of thousands of distinct CDR3 sequences, around 15% of them singletons, with 7.5% to 8% in the top ten. This material consisted of PBMCs from blood, taken less than 15 days before vaccination. The receptors derive from a man over 45 who received an inactivated influenza vaccine.

The chain couples TRBV29-1 to TRBJ1-2; D is undetermined. Germline values: CDR1 SQVTM, CDR2 ANQGSEA. The CDR3 contains 14 residues. V was shortened by 4 bases and J by 0 bases, with 12 bases between the two germline ends. The DNA of the CDR3 is TGCAGCGTTGGACGTGGATCCGCTAACTATGGCTACACCTTC. Amino acid sequence: CSVGRGSANYGYTF.

This clonotype was picked up a small number of times. The chain is built from TRBV5-1 and TRBJ2-7, with 9 nucleotides matching TRBD1. This CDR3 region has 14 residues. Trimming at V came to 4 bases and at J to 3 bases, leaving 5 bases not matched to a gene. CDR1 is SGHRS, CDR2 YFSETQ, per germline. The CDR3 loop reads CASSRDRAYYEQYF. CDR3 bases: TGCGCCAGCAGCCGGGACAGGGCCTACTACGAGCAGTACTTC.

This clonotype was counted a few times. The V gene is TRBV12-3 or TRBV12-4, the J gene TRBJ2-5; D possibly uses TRBD1 or TRBD2 (5 bases each). Trimming cost V 6 bases and J 5 bases, with 16 bases left between them. There are 14 residues in the CDR3. This chain's CDR3 is CASRDDRGVETQYF. CDR3 bases: TGTGCCAGCAGAGACGACAGAGGGGTGGAGACCCAGTACTTC.

The chain employs TRBV5-1 and TRBJ2-7, with 12 bases that match TRBD2. The germline CDR1 and CDR2 sequences are SGHRS and YFSETQ. This CDR3 comprises 18 residues. The trim removed 4 bases at V and 3 bases at J, leaving 14 bases unmatched. The CDR3 spells CASSDGLAGIGRIYEQYF. For the CDR3, the DNA is TGCGCCAGCAGCGACGGACTAGCGGGAATAGGAAGGATCTACGAGCAGTACTTC.

This clonotype was counted between two and nine times. The V gene is TRBV10-2, the J gene TRBJ1-2, with D perhaps TRBD1 (5 bases). CDR3 length: 11 amino acids. From germline, CDR1 is WSHSY and CDR2 SAAADI. The V and J ends lost 7 bases and 6 bases respectively, with 9 bases between them. CDR3 sequence (DNA): TGCGCCAGCATGCAGGGCGATGGCTACACCTTC. This sequence encodes CASMQGDGYTF.

This chain uses TRBV28 with TRBJ1-1, with D perhaps matching TRBD1 (5 bases). This CDR3 spans 16 amino acids. V dropped 7 bases and J dropped 1 base, with 19 bases sitting between them. CDR1 MDHEN and CDR2 SYDVKM come from the germline V gene. The CDR3: CASNLNSGLGNTEAFF. CDR3 coding DNA: TGTGCCAGCAATCTCAATTCAGGGCTGGGGAACACTGAAGCTTTCTTT.

This clonotype was detected many times. The rearrangement uses TRBV20-1 and TRBJ2-2, with D tentatively TRBD1 (6 bases). V was cut by 6 bases and J by 1 base, with 15 bases left in between. This CDR3 has 15 amino acids. Germline V lookup: CDR1 DFQATT, CDR2 SNEGSKA (reference sequence). Here the CDR3 DNA reads TGCAGTGCCGAAGCCAGGGGTGTGAACACCGGGGAGCTGTTTTTT. Translation gives CSAEARGVNTGELFF.

Ten or more counts support this clonotype. The chain recombines TRBV10-2 with TRBJ1-2, with 8 bases matching TRBD1. V gave up 8 bases and J gave up 1 base; unmatched junction bases: 0. This CDR3 contains 12 residues. Germline-derived CDR1 and CDR2 are WSHSY and SAAADI. The CDR3 region is CASGQGNYGYTF. The DNA of the CDR3 is TGCGCCAGCGGACAGGGTAACTATGGCTACACCTTC.

This clonotype was seen only a few times. This rearrangement joins TRBV6-2 or TRBV6-3 to TRBJ1-4, with a possible D match to TRBD1 (5 bases). Germline-derived CDR1 and CDR2 are MNHEY and SVGEGT. Deletions cut 5 bases from V and 8 bases from J, with 18 bases between. This CDR3 is built from 15 residues. CDR3 nucleotides: TGTGCCAGCAGTCACGAACATCAGAGGGGAGAAAAACTGTTTTTT. It yields the protein CASSHEHQRGEKLFF.

This clonotype was detected a few times. The chain carries TRBV24-1 and TRBJ1-1; D is perhaps TRBD1 (5 bases). This CDR3 has 13 amino acids. The V gene lost 7 bases and the J gene lost 5 bases, with 13 bases spanning the gap. Germline loops: CDR1 KGHDR, CDR2 SFDVKD. The CDR3 coding sequence is TGTGCCACCAGAGAATCCAGGGATACTGAAGCTTTCTTT. Its protein is CATRESRDTEAFF.

This clonotype was recorded a few times. V is TRBV20-1 and J is TRBJ2-3; TRBD2 matches 10 bases. Trimming removed 0 bases from V and 1 base from J; junction bases left unmatched: 4. This CDR3 contains 16 residues. Germline CDR1 is DFQATT and CDR2 is SNEGSKA (reference sequence). DNA for the CDR3: TGCAGTGCTAGAGACCCCGGGACTAGCGGCACAGATACGCAGTATTTT. Its protein product is CSARDPGTSGTDTQYF.

This clonotype was picked up a small number of times. The chain links TRBV20-1 to TRBJ2-1; maybe TRBD2 (6 bases). The CDR3 is made up of 14 amino acids. Trimming took off 6 bases at V and 9 bases at J, with 21 bases between the two ends. Germline lookup yields CDR1 DFQATT and CDR2 SNEGSKA (reference sequence). For the CDR3, the DNA is TGCAGTGCGAGGAAGGATGGAGGGCCGGGTGAGCAGTTCTTC. Its translation: CSARKDGGPGEQFF.

This clonotype was seen more than once but under ten times. The chain combines TRBV24-1 with TRBJ2-5, with 7 nucleotides matching TRBD1. The CDR3 extends over 15 amino acids. J was trimmed by 5 bases and V by 3 bases; bases with no gene match: 8. Looked up from germline, CDR1 is KGHDR and CDR2 is SFDVKD. In DNA form, the CDR3 reads TGTGCCACCAGTGATCCACTGACAGGGCGGGAGACCCAGTACTTC. It is translated as CATSDPLTGRETQYF.

The chain employs TRBV7-2 and TRBJ1-1; no firm D call. CDR3 length: 13 residues. Trimming shortened V by 5 bases and J by 4 bases, and 11 bases separated the two germline ends. The germline CDR1 and CDR2 sequences are SGHTA and FQGNSA. CDR3 amino acids: CASSLTRATEAFF. The CDR3 DNA is TGTGCCAGCAGCCTTACCCGGGCCACTGAAGCTTTCTTT. Supplemented by reference TRBV7-2 and TRBJ1-1, the full variable domain reads GAGVSQSPSNKVTEKGKDVELRCDPISGHTALYWYRQSLGQGLEFLIYFQGNSAPDKSGLPSDRFSAERTGGSVSTLTIQRTQQEDSAVYLCASSLTRATEAFFGQGTRLTVV.

This clonotype was recorded at least ten times. The rearrangement uses TRBV5-1 and TRBJ2-2; 7 nucleotides match TRBD1. J was trimmed by 6 bases and V by 7 bases; bases with no gene match: 3. Per the germline V gene, CDR1 is SGHRS and CDR2 is YFSETQ. This CDR3 has 12 amino acids. The CDR3 DNA sequence: TGCGCCAGCGGGGGACAGCCCGGGGAGCTGTTTTTT. This translates into CASGGQPGELFF. The entire variable domain, with the rest obtained from reference TRBV5-1 and TRBJ2-2, is as follows: KAGVTQTPRYLIKTRGQQVTLSCSPISGHRSVSWYQQTPGQGLQFLFEYFSETQRNKGNFPGRFSGRQFSNSRSEMNVSTLELGDSALYLCASGGQPGELFFGEGSRLTVL.